This TCR beta chain was obtained from a study of CD4+ T cells in melanoma. Study-wide results and caveats: Reportedly, melanoma neoantigen-specific CD4+ T cells showed varied differentiation states.

By sample share, this clone is medium-sized. As yet, its antigen is unknown. Using immunoSEQ multiplex PCR, the repertoire was profiled, and TCRdb retains in-frame clones only, with some absent. The sample holds over 8,000 clones, approximately 78% seen once. The sample comprised tumor tissue. The TCR sequence derives from a human donor with melanoma.

The CDR3 DNA reads TGTGCCAGCAGCCCAGAGTTTGAGATATACAATGAGCAGTTCTTC. Protein sequence: CASSPEFEIYNEQFF. The genes are TRBV7-9 and TRBJ2-1; D is undetermined. Trimming shortened V by 5 bases and J by 4 bases, and 15 bases separated the two germline ends. Germline assignment: CDR1 SEHNR and CDR2 FQNEAQ (reference sequence). The CDR3 loop spans 15 amino acids.